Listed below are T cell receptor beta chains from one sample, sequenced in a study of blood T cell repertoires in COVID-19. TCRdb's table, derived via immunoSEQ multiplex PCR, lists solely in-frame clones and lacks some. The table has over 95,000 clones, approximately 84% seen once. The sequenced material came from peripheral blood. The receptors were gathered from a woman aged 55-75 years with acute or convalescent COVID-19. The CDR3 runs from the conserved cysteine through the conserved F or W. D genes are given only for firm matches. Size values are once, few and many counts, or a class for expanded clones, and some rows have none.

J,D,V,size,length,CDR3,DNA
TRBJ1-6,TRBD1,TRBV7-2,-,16,CASSLGGGEHNSPLHF,TGTGCCAGCAGCTTAGGAGGGGGCGAACATAATTCACCCCTCCACTTT
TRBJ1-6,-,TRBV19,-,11,CASSTGITLHF,TGTGCCAGTTCGACAGGTATCACCCTCCACTTT
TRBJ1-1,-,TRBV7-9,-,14,CASSLVQAEGEAFF,TGTGCCAGCAGCTTAGTGCAGGCGGAGGGTGAAGCTTTCTTT
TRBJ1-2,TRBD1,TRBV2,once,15,CASRPGTGGFHGYTF,TGTGCCAGCAGACCCGGGACAGGGGGATTTCATGGCTACACCTTC
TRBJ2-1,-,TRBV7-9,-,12,CASGWGEDEQFF,TGTGCCAGCGGATGGGGGGAGGATGAGCAGTTCTTC
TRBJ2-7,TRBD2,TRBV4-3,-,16,CASSQVGGGRSYEQYF,TGCGCCAGCAGCCAAGTTGGGGGGGGACGCTCCTACGAGCAGTACTTC
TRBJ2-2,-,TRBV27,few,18,CASSLLPGRPANTGELFF,TGTGCCAGCAGTTTATTGCCGGGGAGGCCCGCGAACACCGGGGAGCTGTTTTTT
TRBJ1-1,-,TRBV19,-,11,CASSWNTEAFF,TGTGCCAGTAGCTGGAACACTGAAGCTTTCTTT
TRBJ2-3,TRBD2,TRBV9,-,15,CASSERGATTDTQYF,TGTGCCAGCAGCGAGCGGGGGGCCACCACAGATACGCAGTATTTT
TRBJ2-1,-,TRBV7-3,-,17,CASSLTDTPSSYNEQFF,TGTGCCAGCAGCTTAACGGACACTCCGAGCTCCTACAATGAGCAGTTCTTC
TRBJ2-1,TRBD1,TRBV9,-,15,CASSVAGTGVHEQFF,TGTGCCAGCAGCGTCGCCGGGACAGGGGTCCATGAGCAGTTCTTC
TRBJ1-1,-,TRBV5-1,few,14,CASSIDIMNTEAFF,TGCGCCAGCAGCATAGACATCATGAACACTGAAGCTTTCTTT
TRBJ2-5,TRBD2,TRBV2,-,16,CASKLLAGGPVETQYF,TGTGCCAGCAAACTACTAGCGGGGGGGCCGGTGGAGACCCAGTACTTC
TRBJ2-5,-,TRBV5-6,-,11,CASSLRETQYF,TGTGCCAGCAGCCTCCGGGAGACCCAGTACTTC
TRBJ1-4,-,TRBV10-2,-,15,CASRTGPGGMEKLFF,TGCGCCAGTAGAACAGGGCCCGGGGGGATGGAAAAACTGTTTTTT
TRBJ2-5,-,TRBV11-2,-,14,CASSLGFQRETQYF,TGTGCCAGCAGCTTAGGGTTTCAGCGGGAGACCCAGTACTTC
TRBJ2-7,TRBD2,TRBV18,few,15,CASSPSGGSSYEQYF,TGTGCCAGCTCACCTAGCGGGGGAAGCTCCTACGAGCAGTACTTC
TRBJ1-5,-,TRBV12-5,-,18,CAKGGVRNLEGINQPQHF,TGTGCGAAGGGGGGGGTAAGGAATCTGGAGGGAATTAATCAGCCCCAGCATTTT
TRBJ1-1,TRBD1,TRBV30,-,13,CAWRKQGRTEAFF,TGTGCCTGGAGAAAACAGGGGAGGACTGAAGCTTTCTTT
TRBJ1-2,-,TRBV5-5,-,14,CASSFMRDVEGYTF,TGTGCCAGCAGCTTTATGAGAGACGTGGAGGGCTACACCTTC
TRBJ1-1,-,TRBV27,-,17,CASSLYAGASGDTEAFF,TGTGCCAGCAGTTTATATGCGGGGGCTAGTGGGGACACTGAAGCTTTCTTT
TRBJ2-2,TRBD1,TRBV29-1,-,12,CSGGGSTGELFF,TGCAGCGGAGGGGGCAGCACCGGGGAGCTGTTTTTT
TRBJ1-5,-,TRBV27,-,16,CASSLLAGASNQPQHF,TGTGCCAGCAGTTTATTGGCAGGGGCGAGCAATCAGCCCCAGCATTTT
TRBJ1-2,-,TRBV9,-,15,CASSVGSEGVYGYTF,TGTGCCAGCAGCGTTGGGTCGGAGGGTGTCTATGGCTACACCTTC
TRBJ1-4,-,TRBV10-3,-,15,CAISRDISTNEKLFF,TGTGCCATCAGTAGGGACATCTCAACTAATGAAAAACTGTTTTTT
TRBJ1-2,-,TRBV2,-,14,CASSAGLPSIGYTF,TGTGCCAGCAGTGCTGGACTCCCGTCTATTGGGTACACCTTC
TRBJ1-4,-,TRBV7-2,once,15,CASSLEGAINEKLFF,TGTGCCAGCAGCTTAGAAGGAGCCATTAATGAAAAACTGTTTTTT
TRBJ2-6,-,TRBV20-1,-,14,CSASGGAGANVLTF,TGCAGTGCTAGTGGGGGCGCTGGGGCCAACGTCCTGACTTTC
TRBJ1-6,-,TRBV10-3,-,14,CAIRGEAHNSPLHF,TGTGCCATCAGAGGGGAGGCTCATAATTCACCCCTCCACTTT
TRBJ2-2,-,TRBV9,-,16,CASSVAYLGVTGELFF,TGTGCCAGCAGCGTAGCTTACCTAGGGGTCACCGGGGAGCTGTTTTTT
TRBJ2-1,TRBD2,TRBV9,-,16,CASSALLAGGHNEQFF,TGTGCCAGCAGCGCTCTACTAGCGGGGGGTCACAATGAGCAGTTCTTC
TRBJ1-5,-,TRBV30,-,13,CAWRRPGNQPQHF,TGTGCCTGGAGACGACCGGGGAATCAGCCCCAGCATTTT
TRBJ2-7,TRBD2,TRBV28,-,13,CASRLGGSYEQYF,TGTGCCAGCAGGCTGGGGGGGTCCTACGAGCAGTACTTC
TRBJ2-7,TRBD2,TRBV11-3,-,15,CASSLTGLALGEQYF,TGTGCCAGCAGCTTAACCGGACTAGCGCTGGGCGAGCAGTACTTC
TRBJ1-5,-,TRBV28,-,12,CASTTEGQPQHF,TGTGCCAGCACTACAGAGGGTCAGCCCCAGCATTTT
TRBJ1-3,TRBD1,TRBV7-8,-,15,CASSPTGTFGNTIYF,TGTGCCAGCAGTCCGACAGGGACTTTTGGAAACACCATATATTTT
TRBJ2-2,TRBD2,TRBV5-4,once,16,CASSLFRGGESGELFF,TGTGCCAGCAGCCTTTTTCGCGGGGGGGAGTCCGGGGAGCTGTTTTTT
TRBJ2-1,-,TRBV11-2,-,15,CASSRDIGGYNEQFF,TGTGCCAGCAGCCGTGATATCGGAGGTTACAATGAGCAGTTCTTC
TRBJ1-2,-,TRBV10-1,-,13,CASSDYTNYGYTF,TGCGCCAGCAGTGATTACACCAACTATGGCTACACCTTC
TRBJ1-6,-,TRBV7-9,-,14,CASSLARDNSPLHF,TGTGCCAGCAGCTTAGCCAGGGATAATTCACCCCTCCACTTT